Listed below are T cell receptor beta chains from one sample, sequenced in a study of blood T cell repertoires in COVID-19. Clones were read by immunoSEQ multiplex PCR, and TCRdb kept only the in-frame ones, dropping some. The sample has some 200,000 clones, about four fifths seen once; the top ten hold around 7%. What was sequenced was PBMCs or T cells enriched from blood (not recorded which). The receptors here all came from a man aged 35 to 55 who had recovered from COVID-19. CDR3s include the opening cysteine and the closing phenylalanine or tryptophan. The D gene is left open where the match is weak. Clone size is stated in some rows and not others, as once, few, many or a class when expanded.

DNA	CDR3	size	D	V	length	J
TGTGCCAGCAGCGTAGAAGCGGGGCGCTACAATGAGCAGTTCTTC	CASSVEAGRYNEQFF	-	TRBD2	TRBV9	15	TRBJ2-1
TGCGCCAGCAGTGAGGGCAGGACTAACACTGAAGCTTTCTTT	CASSEGRTNTEAFF	-	-	TRBV10-1	14	TRBJ1-1
TGCGCCAGCAGCCAAGTCGGGGGGACACCCCTCCACTTT	CASSQVGGTPLHF	-	-	TRBV4-3	13	TRBJ1-6
TGTGCCAGCAGCAAACAACGGGGGGGACAGCCCCAGCATTTT	CASSKQRGGQPQHF	once	-	TRBV21-1	14	TRBJ1-5
TGTGCCAGCAGCTCCAGGGCGAACACCGGGGAGCTGTTTTTT	CASSSRANTGELFF	-	-	TRBV2	14	TRBJ2-2
TGTGCCAGCAGCCAAGAGACAGGCCTTGAAGGCACTGAAGCTTTCTTT	CASSQETGLEGTEAFF	-	-	TRBV3-1/TRBV3-2	16	TRBJ1-1
TGTGCCAGCAGTTCCTTGGGACTAGCGGCCTACAATGAGCAGTTCTTC	CASSSLGLAAYNEQFF	-	TRBD2	TRBV6-6	16	TRBJ2-1
TGCGCCAGCAGCTTGTTACCCGGGGGGGCGGATGAGCAGTTCTTC	CASSLLPGGADEQFF	-	TRBD2	TRBV5-1	15	TRBJ2-1
TGTGCCAGCAGCTTAGCTTTCAGTTCACCCCTCCACTTT	CASSLAFSSPLHF	-	-	TRBV7-6	13	TRBJ1-6
TGTGCCAGCAGCAAACGGTGGTTAGCCAGAGGTATCTCCTACGAGCAGTACTTC	CASSKRWLARGISYEQYF	-	-	TRBV21-1	18	TRBJ2-7
TGTGCCAGCAGTCCCCGGACAGACTACGAGCAGTACTTC	CASSPRTDYEQYF	-	-	TRBV12-3/TRBV12-4	13	TRBJ2-7
TGTGCCAGTAGTAGGGGACAGGGGGGCGATCAGCCCCAGCATTTT	CASSRGQGGDQPQHF	-	TRBD1	TRBV19	15	TRBJ1-5
TGTGCCAGCAGTAGACGACAGCGAGGGGGCACCGGGGAGCTGTTTTTT	CASSRRQRGGTGELFF	-	-	TRBV5-6	16	TRBJ2-2
TGTGCCAGCAGCTACTGGGACAGGGGGCAATTGCCCCAGCATTTT	CASSYWDRGQLPQHF	-	TRBD1	TRBV5-6	15	TRBJ1-5
TGTGCCAGCAGCCCCCCACCAGGGCACACAGATACGCAGTATTTT	CASSPPPGHTDTQYF	-	-	TRBV5-5	15	TRBJ2-3
TGTGCCAGCAGGGGGACAGCGAAGGAAGCGTCCTATAATTCACCCCTCCACTTT	CASRGTAKEASYNSPLHF	-	TRBD1	TRBV2	18	TRBJ1-6
TGTGCCAGCAGCCGACGGACAGGGGTCGGTGAAAAACTGTTTTTT	CASSRRTGVGEKLFF	once	TRBD1	TRBV14	15	TRBJ1-4
TGTGCCAGCAGCTTCACAGCCCCTACTAGCGGAGATACGCAGTATTTT	CASSFTAPTSGDTQYF	once	TRBD2	TRBV7-3	16	TRBJ2-3
TGCAGTGCTAGTGACCCTTGGGCGTACGAGCAGTACTTC	CSASDPWAYEQYF	-	-	TRBV20-1	13	TRBJ2-7
TGTGCCAGCAGCCCGGGAGGGGTGAATGAGCAGTTCTTC	CASSPGGVNEQFF	-	TRBD2	TRBV27	13	TRBJ2-1
TGTGCCACCAGTGTAAGCGGGGGCTACGAGCAGTACTTC	CATSVSGGYEQYF	once	TRBD2	TRBV24-1	13	TRBJ2-7
TGTGCCAGCAGGGAAAGGACAGGGGGCGGAGAGACCCAGTACTTC	CASRERTGGGETQYF	-	TRBD1	TRBV2	15	TRBJ2-5
TGTGCCAGCAGCCTACGGACAGGGGGCGAGGAGACCCAGTACTTC	CASSLRTGGEETQYF	-	TRBD1	TRBV3-1/TRBV3-2	15	TRBJ2-5
TGTGCCAGCAGACCGGGACAGGGGTTTGGGGGCTACACCTTC	CASRPGQGFGGYTF	-	TRBD1	TRBV28	14	TRBJ1-2
TGCGCCAGCAGCCAAGAACTCCCGAGGACCGGGGAGCTGTTTTTT	CASSQELPRTGELFF	-	-	TRBV4-1	15	TRBJ2-2
TGTGCCAGCAGTCAACTCGTTGGGGCGGGGGGCCCTTACGAGCAGTACTTC	CASSQLVGAGGPYEQYF	-	TRBD2	TRBV6-2/TRBV6-3	17	TRBJ2-7
TGCAGCTCCCTACAGGGCGATAGGAACACTGAAGCTTTCTTT	CSSLQGDRNTEAFF	few	-	TRBV29-1	14	TRBJ1-1
TGTGCCATCCGGGACTCCCGTTCTACTGGGGAGCTGTTTTTT	CAIRDSRSTGELFF	once	-	TRBV19	14	TRBJ2-2
TGTGCCAGCAGCTTAGCGATCAGACAGGCAGATACGCAGTATTTT	CASSLAIRQADTQYF	-	-	TRBV7-2	15	TRBJ2-3
TGTGCCAGTAGACCGGGGGGATGGACAGATACGCAGTATTTT	CASRPGGWTDTQYF	-	TRBD2	TRBV19	14	TRBJ2-3
TGTGCCAGCAGCGTAAGGGTTCCGGGGTTCTCTGGAAACACCATATATTTT	CASSVRVPGFSGNTIYF	few	-	TRBV9	17	TRBJ1-3
TGTGCCAGCAGTTCCCCAGGGGGCGGTTTTGAAGCTTTCTTT	CASSSPGGGFEAFF	-	TRBD1	TRBV28	14	TRBJ1-1
TGTGCCAGCAACCTCGCCGCCGCGGCTGCTGGGGCTTTCTTT	CASNLAAAAAGAFF	-	-	TRBV27	14	TRBJ1-1
TGTGCCAGCAGCTTAGGACTGGGACAGGGGATAGCTGAAGCTTTCTTT	CASSLGLGQGIAEAFF	-	TRBD1	TRBV11-2	16	TRBJ1-1
TGTGCCAGCCTCGGGGAGACCCAGTACTTC	CASLGETQYF	-	-	TRBV6-5	10	TRBJ2-5
TGTGCCATCGGGACAGGGCGGGAGTATAATTCACCCCTCCACTTT	CAIGTGREYNSPLHF	-	TRBD1	TRBV10-3	15	TRBJ1-6
TGTGCCAGCAGTCCTCCTAGCCAGGTTAGCAATCAGCCCCAGCATTTT	CASSPPSQVSNQPQHF	-	-	TRBV28	16	TRBJ1-5
TGTGCCAGCAGCTTGGTTTCCCGGACTCCGAGCTCCTACAATGAGCAGTTCTTC	CASSLVSRTPSSYNEQFF	-	-	TRBV5-4	18	TRBJ2-1
TGTGCCAGTAGTATGGGGGGGATGGGTTCTCTGCCCCAGCATTTT	CASSMGGMGSLPQHF	-	-	TRBV19	15	TRBJ1-5
TGCGCCAGCAGCCAAGTGGCAGACTATGGCTACACCTTC	CASSQVADYGYTF	-	-	TRBV4-1	13	TRBJ1-2
TGTGCCAGCAGCTTACAGGGGGCCGGGGGCAATCAGCCCCAGCATTTT	CASSLQGAGGNQPQHF	few	TRBD1	TRBV7-2	16	TRBJ1-5
TGTGCCAGCAGTGCAGCCACTCAAACAGGGACCTATGGCTACACCTTC	CASSAATQTGTYGYTF	-	-	TRBV6-1	16	TRBJ1-2
TGTGCCACGCTTTCCGAGGCGGGACTCAGAACAGATACGCAGTATTTT	CATLSEAGLRTDTQYF	-	-	TRBV2	16	TRBJ2-3
TGTGCCAGCAGCACTCCGGGACAGGGTACCTACGAGCAGTACTTC	CASSTPGQGTYEQYF	-	TRBD1	TRBV7-2	15	TRBJ2-7
TGTGCCAGCAGCCGATGGGCGGGGGTCACTGAAGCTTTCTTT	CASSRWAGVTEAFF	-	-	TRBV14	14	TRBJ1-1
TGTGCCAGCAGTTTAAGTTCCCCGGGGGAGCAGTTCTTC	CASSLSSPGEQFF	few	-	TRBV12-3/TRBV12-4	13	TRBJ2-1
TGTGCCAGCACGCTAGCGGGGGGGAGCACAGATACGCAGTATTTT	CASTLAGGSTDTQYF	-	TRBD2	TRBV2	15	TRBJ2-3